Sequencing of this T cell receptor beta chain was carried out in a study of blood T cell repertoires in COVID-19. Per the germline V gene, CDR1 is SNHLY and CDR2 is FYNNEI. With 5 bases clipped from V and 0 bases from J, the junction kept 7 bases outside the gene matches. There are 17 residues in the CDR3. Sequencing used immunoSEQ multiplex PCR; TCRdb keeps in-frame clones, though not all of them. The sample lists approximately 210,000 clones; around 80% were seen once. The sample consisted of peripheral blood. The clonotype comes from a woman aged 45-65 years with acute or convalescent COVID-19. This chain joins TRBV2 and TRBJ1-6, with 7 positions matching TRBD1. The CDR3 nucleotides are TGTGCCAGCAGTTCCGGACAGGCCAGCTCCTATAATTCACCCCTCCACTTT. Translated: CASSSGQASSYNSPLHF.